These T cell receptor beta chains were read from a single sample in a study of blood T cells in healthy people across ages. MiXCR was run by TCRdb on the 5' RACE reads, yielding one entry per CDR3 protein. The sample records roughly 1,500,000 distinct CDR3 sequences, roughly 32% being singletons. Sequences were obtained from blood. Receptor source: a woman younger than 45 in good health. Both conserved end residues are part of each CDR3. The D gene is left open where the match is weak. Some rows have no size entry. The others give once, few or many, or a class for an expanded clone.

size,V,D,J,CDR3,DNA
NA,TRBV27,NA,TRBJ2-1,CASSLGSPTEQFF,TGTGCCAGCAGTCTAGGTAGCCCCACTGAGCAGTTCTTC
NA,TRBV6-5,NA,TRBJ2-5,CASSYDRTQETQYF,TGTGCCAGCAGTTACGACAGAACCCAAGAGACCCAGTACTTC
few,TRBV15,NA,TRBJ2-7,CATSRDFGSSYEQYF,TGTGCCACCAGCAGAGATTTCGGTAGCTCCTACGAGCAGTACTTC
NA,TRBV19,TRBD2,TRBJ2-3,CASSATVQREGSTDTQYF,TGTGCCAGTAGTGCCACGGTACAGCGGGAGGGGAGCACAGATACGCAGTATTTT
NA,TRBV20-1,NA,TRBJ1-5,CSARDGASQPQHF,TGCAGTGCTAGGGACGGGGCTTCCCAGCCCCAGCATTTT
few,TRBV5-1,TRBD2,TRBJ2-2,CASSLKSSGQPGELFF,TGCGCCAGCAGCTTAAAATCTAGCGGACAACCCGGGGAGCTGTTTTTT
NA,TRBV20-1,NA,TRBJ2-7,CSAGPGGGAYEQYF,TGCAGTGCTGGGCCGGGCGGCGGGGCCTACGAGCAGTACTTC
NA,TRBV5-5,NA,TRBJ1-2,CASSRDPGVLSGYGYTF,TGTGCCAGCAGCCGAGACCCAGGGGTCCTCTCTGGCTATGGCTACACCTTC
NA,TRBV7-6,TRBD1,TRBJ1-2,CASRSHPGDRSPFGYTF,TGTGCCAGCCGCTCTCATCCGGGGGACAGGTCTCCCTTTGGCTACACCTTC
once,TRBV6-1,NA,TRBJ2-6,CASTSHSTFSGANVLTF,TGTGCCAGCACGAGTCACTCCACATTCTCTGGGGCCAACGTCCTGACTTTC
few,TRBV6-2/TRBV6-3,TRBD1,TRBJ2-4,CASSSGQGTGGQYF,TGTGCCAGCAGTTCGGGACAGGGGACGGGGGGTCAGTACTTC
NA,TRBV20-1,TRBD2,TRBJ2-1,CSARGASGIGEQFF,TGCAGTGCTAGAGGGGCTAGCGGGATAGGGGAGCAGTTCTTC
NA,TRBV30,TRBD1,TRBJ1-2,CAWSSGQHGYTF,TGTGCCTGGAGTTCGGGACAGCATGGCTACACCTTC
NA,TRBV3-1,NA,TRBJ1-2,CASSPGASHGYTF,TGTGCCAGCAGCCCCGGCGCGTCCCATGGCTACACCTTC
NA,TRBV4-2,NA,TRBJ1-2,CASSQEGSRALNYGYTF,TGTGCCAGCAGCCAAGAAGGAAGCAGGGCCCTTAACTATGGCTACACCTTC
NA,TRBV20-1,TRBD2,TRBJ2-3,CSARAAGGRDSSDTQYF,TGCAGTGCTAGAGCGGCGGGGGGCCGGGACTCATCAGATACGCAGTATTTT
NA,TRBV12-3/TRBV12-4,NA,TRBJ1-1,CASSLGGKGDTEAFF,TGTGCCAGCAGTTTAGGAGGTAAGGGCGACACTGAAGCTTTCTTT
few,TRBV29-1,NA,TRBJ1-5,CSVRTGSNQPQHF,TGCAGCGTCAGGACGGGTAGCAATCAGCCCCAGCATTTT
few,TRBV12-3/TRBV12-4,TRBD1,TRBJ2-1,CASRKDRTLKNEQFF,TGTGCCAGCAGGAAGGACAGGACCCTAAAAAATGAGCAGTTCTTC
many,TRBV29-1,NA,TRBJ2-5,CSVGRGVGETQYF,TGCAGCGTCGGTCGAGGGGTAGGGGAGACCCAGTACTTC
few,TRBV15,TRBD2,TRBJ2-2,CATSRDLAATGELFF,TGTGCCACCAGCAGAGATCTAGCGGCGACCGGGGAGCTGTTTTTT
few,TRBV9,TRBD1,TRBJ2-7,CASSEDRDTTNEQYF,TGTGCCAGCAGCGAGGACAGGGATACTACTAACGAGCAGTACTTC
NA,TRBV2,NA,TRBJ2-7,CASNSERYEQYF,TGTGCCAGCAACAGTGAGCGCTACGAGCAGTACTTC
NA,TRBV7-8,NA,TRBJ2-1,CASRRPGLLNEQFF,TGTGCCAGCCGCCGACCGGGACTTCTCAATGAGCAGTTCTTC
NA,TRBV9,TRBD1,TRBJ2-5,CASSASTGETQYF,TGTGCCAGCAGCGCCTCGACAGGGGAGACCCAGTACTTC
NA,TRBV7-9,NA,TRBJ2-5,CASSLDLSRETQYF,TGTGCCAGCAGCTTAGACTTATCTAGGGAGACCCAGTACTTC
NA,TRBV27,TRBD1,TRBJ1-2,CDSSPRDRVNGYTF,TGTGACAGCAGTCCCCGGGACAGGGTAAATGGCTACACCTTC
few,TRBV15,TRBD1,TRBJ2-1,CATSRGYGTDWRQFF,TGTGCCACCAGCAGAGGGTACGGGACAGATTGGAGGCAGTTCTTC
NA,TRBV3-1,TRBD1,TRBJ1-2,CASSQFLRDSNYGYTF,TGTGCCAGCAGCCAGTTCCTGCGGGACAGTAACTATGGCTACACCTTC
NA,TRBV7-9,TRBD1,TRBJ1-1,CASSLTGAGEAFF,TGTGCCAGCAGCTTGACAGGGGCGGGAGAAGCTTTCTTT
few,TRBV6-2/TRBV6-3,NA,TRBJ1-1,CASSYLVRGRVNTEAFF,TGTGCCAGCAGTTACCTCGTCAGGGGACGGGTGAACACTGAAGCTTTCTTT
NA,TRBV6-6,NA,TRBJ2-5,CASSVRGSLYQETQYF,TGTGCCAGCAGCGTACGGGGGTCCTTGTACCAAGAGACCCAGTACTTC
NA,TRBV15,NA,TRBJ2-5,CATSKGETQYF,TGTGCCACCAGCAAGGGGGAGACCCAGTACTTC
few,TRBV6-1,NA,TRBJ2-3,CASRSARGPNHKDTQYF,TGTGCCAGCAGGTCCGCGCGGGGGCCCAACCATAAGGATACGCAGTATTTT
NA,TRBV28,TRBD1,TRBJ1-2,CASSTGTEDDYGYTF,TGTGCCAGCAGCACCGGGACAGAGGATGACTATGGCTACACCTTC
many,TRBV29-1,NA,TRBJ2-3,CSVQTRRGSTDTQYF,TGCAGCGTTCAGACGCGGCGGGGAAGCACAGATACGCAGTATTTT
few,TRBV6-2/TRBV6-3,NA,TRBJ1-2,CASSYGSANYGYTF,TGTGCCAGCAGTTACGGGTCAGCTAACTATGGCTACACCTTC
NA,TRBV4-1,NA,TRBJ1-5,CASSQGFGADSSQPQHF,TGCGCCAGCAGCCAAGGGTTCGGAGCTGATAGCAGTCAGCCCCAGCATTTT
few,TRBV2,NA,TRBJ2-4,CASSEQTLAKNIQYF,TGTGCCAGCAGTGAACAGACACTAGCCAAAAACATTCAGTACTTC
few,TRBV7-8,TRBD1,TRBJ2-5,CASSLSRLMRTGGEEGKETQYF,TGTGCCAGCAGCTTAAGTCGGCTAATGAGGACAGGGGGAGAGGAAGGGAAAGAGACCCAGTACTTC
many,TRBV5-1,TRBD2,TRBJ2-7,CASSTSGEYEQYF,TGCGCCAGCAGTACTAGCGGAGAATACGAGCAGTACTTC
NA,TRBV20-1,NA,TRBJ2-7,CSASDATSSYEKYF,TGCAGTGCTAGTGACGCGACGAGCTCCTACGAGAAGTACTTC
NA,TRBV28,TRBD2,TRBJ2-1,CASNGAGSSYNEQFF,TGTGCCAGCAATGGAGCGGGAAGCTCCTACAATGAGCAGTTCTTC
few,TRBV5-4,TRBD2,TRBJ2-5,CASSEQRGREETQYF,TGTGCCAGCAGCGAACAGCGGGGGCGGGAAGAGACCCAGTACTTC
NA,TRBV5-5,NA,TRBJ2-3,CASSNRVHTDTQYF,TGTGCCAGCAGTAATAGGGTTCACACAGATACGCAGTATTTT
NA,TRBV29-1,TRBD1,TRBJ2-4,CSAARDRGLAKNIQYF,TGCAGCGCTGCCCGGGACAGGGGGCTAGCCAAAAACATTCAGTACTTC
NA,TRBV5-1,NA,TRBJ2-5,CASSREYQETQYF,TGCGCCAGCAGCCGTGAATACCAAGAGACCCAGTACTTC
few,TRBV9,NA,TRBJ2-6,CASSSLPGSGANVLTF,TGTGCCAGCAGCTCGCTCCCGGGGTCGGGGGCCAACGTCCTGACTTTC
NA,TRBV4-2,NA,TRBJ1-2,CASSLIGLDGYTF,TGTGCCAGCAGCCTTATAGGACTCGATGGCTACACCTTC
many,TRBV7-9,NA,TRBJ2-5,CASSLAGAEETQYF,TGTGCCAGCAGCTTAGCGGGGGCGGAGGAGACCCAGTACTTC
few,TRBV30,NA,TRBJ2-4,CAWSATKTTIKNIQYF,TGTGCCTGGAGTGCTACTAAAACCACCATCAAAAACATTCAGTACTTC
NA,TRBV12-3/TRBV12-4,TRBD2,TRBJ2-3,CAGSLDAGVADTQYF,TGTGCCGGCAGTTTAGACGCGGGAGTGGCAGATACGCAGTATTTT
NA,TRBV6-2/TRBV6-3,NA,TRBJ1-2,CASSYSIGNGHTF,TGTGCCAGCAGTTACTCGATCGGGAATGGCCACACCTTC